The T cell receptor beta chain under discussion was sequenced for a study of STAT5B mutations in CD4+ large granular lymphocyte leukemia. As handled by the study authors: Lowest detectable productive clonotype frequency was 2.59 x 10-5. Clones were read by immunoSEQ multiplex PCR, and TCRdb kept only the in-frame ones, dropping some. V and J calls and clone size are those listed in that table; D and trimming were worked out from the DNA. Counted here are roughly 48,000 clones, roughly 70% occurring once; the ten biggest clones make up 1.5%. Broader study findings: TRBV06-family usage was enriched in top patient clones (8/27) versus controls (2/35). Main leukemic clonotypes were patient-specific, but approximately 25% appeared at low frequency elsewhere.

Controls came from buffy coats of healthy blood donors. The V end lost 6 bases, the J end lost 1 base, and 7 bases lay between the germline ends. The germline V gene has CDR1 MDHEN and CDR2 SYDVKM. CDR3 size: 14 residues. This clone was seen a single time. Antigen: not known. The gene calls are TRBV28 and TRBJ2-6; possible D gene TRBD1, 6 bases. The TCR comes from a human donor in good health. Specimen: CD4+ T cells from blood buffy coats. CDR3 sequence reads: CASRQGSGANVLTF. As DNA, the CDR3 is TGTGCCAGCAGACAGGGTTCTGGGGCCAACGTCCTGACTTTC.